Below, one T cell receptor beta chain is given with its context. Using immunoSEQ multiplex PCR, the repertoire was profiled, and TCRdb retains in-frame clones only, with some absent. The data show roughly 150,000 clones, about four fifths seen once. The source of the sample is a study of blood T cell repertoires in COVID-19. Study context: Sample material is recorded as cDNA or gDNA derived from T cells, B-cell-depleted T cells, or PBMCs.

This CDR3 region has 14 residues. The V and J ends lost 0 bases and 6 bases, in that order; junction bases with no gene match: 6. CDR1 and CDR2 (germline): SGHRS, YFSETQ. The sequencing sample was made of peripheral blood. The chain uses TRBV5-1 and TRBJ2-7; 7 nucleotides match TRBD2. This clonotype was sampled from a man between 60 and 70 years old with acute or convalescent COVID-19. CDR3 sequence (DNA): TGCGCCAGCAGCTTGGACGGGGGGTTTCGCGAGCAGTACTTC. Translating gives CASSLDGGFREQYF.